This TCR delta chain stems from a study of gamma-delta T cells after stem cell transplantation. TCRdb made new clone calls on the RT-PCR reads using CATT. Here the sample spans 3,000 to 4,500 delta-chain clones, over 10% being singletons. The V and J ends lost 2 bases and 1 base, in that order; junction bases with no gene match: 19. The CDR3 has 18 amino acids. The germline V gene encodes CDR1 TVYSNPD and CDR2 GDNSRS (reference sequence). This clone was observed a handful of times. The receptor's source is a human donor. It is not recorded whose cells these are; they may come from a transplant donor. The chain couples TRDV3 to TRDJ1, with TRDD3 matching 7 bases. Sequencing input: gamma-delta T cells. The CDR3 loop reads CAFSLLLGGSRCTDKLIF. CDR3 coding DNA: TGTGCCTTTTCCCTGCTGTTGGGGGGATCGCGTTGCACCGATAAACTCATCTTT.